The rows below give T cell receptor beta chains drawn from one sample of a study of T cell repertoires in cytomegalovirus infection. TCRdb called the reads again in MiXCR, with one record for every CDR3 protein. The data hold about 920,000 distinct CDR3 sequences, with more than 25% observed a single time. Antigens for these TCRs are unknown. The sequencing here drew on cultured CD8+ T cells from PBMCs, taken from culture after CMV antigen stimulation. Receptor source: a human donor in good health (CMV status not recorded). Some clones in this sample may be carry-over from other donors' samples. CDR3s include the opening cysteine and the closing phenylalanine or tryptophan. The order of the fields is clone size, D gene, V gene, J gene, CDR3 DNA, CDR3 protein. D genes are given only for firm matches. The size entry is marked missing in some rows and otherwise reads once, few, many or a size class.

>few|NA|TRBV20-1|TRBJ2-7
TGCAGTGCTAGCGGGCAGGTTCCCTACGAGCAGTACTTC
CSASGQVPYEQYF
>once|TRBD2|TRBV25-1|TRBJ2-7
TGTGCCAGTCGACCTTCCGGGACTAGTTCCTACGAGCAGTACTTC
CASRPSGTSSYEQYF
>few|TRBD2|TRBV4-3|TRBJ2-5
TGCGCCAGCAGTTACACTAGCGGGGGAAGCGGGGGAGAGACCCAGTACTTC
CASSYTSGGSGGETQYF
>NA|NA|TRBV7-6|TRBJ2-7
TGTGCCAGCAGCCCTCGGACGGATCGCTACGAGCAGTACTTC
CASSPRTDRYEQYF
>NA|TRBD2|TRBV7-3|TRBJ2-2
TGTGCCAGCAGCTTAACGTTGACTAGCGGGGGGGCCTTTAACACCGGGGAGCTGTTTTTT
CASSLTLTSGGAFNTGELFF
>many|NA|TRBV7-8|TRBJ2-1
TGTGCCAGCCTTTGGAGCAATGAGCAGTTCTTC
CASLWSNEQFF
>NA|TRBD2|TRBV19|TRBJ2-1
TGTGCCAGTAGTATAGCAGGCGGGGGGCCGTACAATGAGCAGTTCTTC
CASSIAGGGPYNEQFF
>once|TRBD1|TRBV7-9|TRBJ1-1
TGTGTCAGCAGCTTGGGACAGGGGGGCACTGAAGCTTTCTTT
CVSSLGQGGTEAFF
>few|TRBD2|TRBV29-1|TRBJ2-3
TGCAGCGTTGAACAAGCGGGGGGGCTAAGCACAGATACGCAGTATTTT
CSVEQAGGLSTDTQYF
>NA|NA|TRBV7-4|TRBJ1-4
TGTGCCAGCAGCCCCGTTGCAGAACGTTATGAAAACCTGTTTTTT
CASSPVAERYENLFF
>NA|NA|TRBV5-8|TRBJ2-3
TGTGCCAGCAGCTTGGCAGGTTTGGGCGGCGATACGCAGTATTTT
CASSLAGLGGDTQYF
>NA|NA|TRBV4-3|TRBJ2-5
TGCGCCAGCAGCCAAGGGCTAGGGAGAACAGAGACCCAGTACTTC
CASSQGLGRTETQYF
>few|NA|TRBV7-9|TRBJ2-7
TGTGCCAGCAGCCCTCTCCGGGACAACTCCTACGAGCAGTACTTC
CASSPLRDNSYEQYF
>NA|TRBD1|TRBV4-1|TRBJ1-1
TGCGCCAGCAGCCAAGATATGGGACAGGGGAACACTGAAGCTTTCTTT
CASSQDMGQGNTEAFF
>many|TRBD2|TRBV7-8|TRBJ2-1
TGTGCCAGCAGCTTAGGGGAAGCGGGGGGGCCTTCCTACAATGAGCAGTTCTTC
CASSLGEAGGPSYNEQFF
>few|NA|TRBV12-3/TRBV12-4|TRBJ2-7
TGTGCCAGCAACTGGGGGCAGGGGCTGTACGAGCAGTACTTC
CASNWGQGLYEQYF
>NA|TRBD2|TRBV11-2|TRBJ2-1
TGTGCCAGCAGCCTAACCGGGACTAGCGGGGCCGGGAATGGGCAGTTCTTC
CASSLTGTSGAGNGQFF
>NA|NA|TRBV27|TRBJ2-7
TGTGCCAGCAGTTTCACGGGGCAGGGGACCTCCTACGAGCAGTACTTC
CASSFTGQGTSYEQYF
>NA|TRBD1|TRBV5-1|TRBJ1-6
TGCGCCAGCAGTTTATCAGGGGGCTCCGATAATTCACCCCTCCACTTT
CASSLSGGSDNSPLHF
>NA|NA|TRBV7-9|TRBJ1-5
TGTGCCAGCAGCTTAGCGTATCCCCCCGTGAATCAGCCCCAGCATTTT
CASSLAYPPVNQPQHF
>NA|NA|TRBV9|TRBJ2-4
TGTGCCAGCAGCGTAGCCAGGACAGATGCCAAAAACATTCAGTACTTC
CASSVARTDAKNIQYF
>NA|NA|TRBV6-2/TRBV6-3|TRBJ2-2
TGTGCCAGCAGTTACCCTATTCCGGGCACCGGGGAGCTGTTTTTT
CASSYPIPGTGELFF
>NA|NA|TRBV6-2/TRBV6-3|TRBJ2-1
TGTGCCAGCAGTTATCGCGGTAACAATGAGCAGTTCTTC
CASSYRGNNEQFF
>NA|TRBD2|TRBV7-9|TRBJ2-3
TGTGCCAGCAGCTTAGCACTAGCGGGGGTATACCCCAGCACAGATACGCAGTATTTT
CASSLALAGVYPSTDTQYF
>few|TRBD1|TRBV5-6|TRBJ1-2
TGTGCCAGCAGCTCCAACAGGGGGTCGTACTATGGCTACACCTTC
CASSSNRGSYYGYTF
>NA|NA|TRBV10-3|TRBJ1-1
TGTGCCATCAGTACCTCAAAGGGGGGGAACACTGAAGCTTTCTTT
CAISTSKGGNTEAFF
>NA|TRBD1|TRBV6-1|TRBJ1-5
TGTGCCAGCACCCCCTCGCACAGGGGGGGCAATCAGCCCCAGCATTTT
CASTPSHRGGNQPQHF
>NA|NA|TRBV2|TRBJ1-1
TGTGCCAGCAGTGAATTTGGGTCTGAAGCTTTCTTT
CASSEFGSEAFF
>NA|NA|TRBV27|TRBJ2-6
TGTGCCAGCAGTTTATCTGGAATCTCTGGGGCCAACGTCCTGACTTTC
CASSLSGISGANVLTF
>few|NA|TRBV3-1|TRBJ2-1
TGTGCCAGCAGCCAAGCGTCGCGCGGACACAATGAGCAGTTCTTC
CASSQASRGHNEQFF
>many|NA|TRBV19|TRBJ2-2
TGTGCCAGCTTTGTAGACACCGGGGAGCTGTTTTTT
CASFVDTGELFF
>few|NA|TRBV6-5|TRBJ2-1
TGTGCCAGCAGTTACTCGACAGTTGGACCCTACAATGAGCAGTTCTTC
CASSYSTVGPYNEQFF
>NA|NA|TRBV2|TRBJ1-6
TGTGCCAGCAGTGAAGAGGGGGGGGGTAATTCACCCCTCCACTTT
CASSEEGGGNSPLHF
>few|NA|TRBV6-5|TRBJ2-1
TGTGCCAGCAGTTACCGGGGCAGGGAGCAGTTCTTC
CASSYRGREQFF
>few|TRBD2|TRBV24-1|TRBJ2-5
TGTGCCACCAGTGACCCTGGGACTAGCGGGGGAGCGTACCAAGAGACCCAGTACTTC
CATSDPGTSGGAYQETQYF
>few|NA|TRBV24-1|TRBJ2-3
TGTGCCACCAGTGGGTACGGGGCCCGCACAGATACGCAGTATTTT
CATSGYGARTDTQYF
>NA|NA|TRBV12-3/TRBV12-4|TRBJ2-3
TGTGCCAGCAGTTTTCGGCCCCCTAGTACAGATACGCAGTATTTT
CASSFRPPSTDTQYF
>NA|TRBD2|TRBV19|TRBJ2-1
TGTGCCAGTAAACCGCTAGCGGGGGGAATCGCGGACAATGAGCAGTTCTTC
CASKPLAGGIADNEQFF
>many|NA|TRBV7-6|TRBJ1-1
TGTGCCAGCAGCTTAGGGCAGGGGATTGAAGCTTTCTTT
CASSLGQGIEAFF
>NA|TRBD1|TRBV12-3/TRBV12-4|TRBJ1-4
TGTGTCAGCGGGACGGGGACAGGGGTTGAAAAACTGTTTTTT
CVSGTGTGVEKLFF
>NA|TRBD1|TRBV15|TRBJ2-1
TGTGCCACCAGCAGAGAGGGGACAGACTACAATGAGCAGTTCTTC
CATSREGTDYNEQFF
>few|TRBD2|TRBV27|TRBJ2-1
TGTGCCAGTCAAAGCGGGAGCTCCTACAATGAGCAGTTCTTC
CASQSGSSYNEQFF
>few|TRBD1|TRBV9|TRBJ2-2
TGTGCCAGCAGCCCCTACAGGGGGTTGGGCACCGGGGAGCTGTTTTTT
CASSPYRGLGTGELFF
>NA|TRBD2|TRBV7-7|TRBJ2-5
TGTGCTAGCAGCCGTCTTGATACTAGCGGCCAAGAGACCCAGTACTTC
CASSRLDTSGQETQYF
>NA|NA|TRBV6-1|TRBJ1-2
TGTGCCAGCAGTTCCCGGGAGGGTAACTATGGCTACACCTTC
CASSSREGNYGYTF
>few|NA|TRBV4-2|TRBJ1-1
TGTGCCAGCAGCCAAGCTGGGGTCGGGACTGAAGCTTTCTTT
CASSQAGVGTEAFF